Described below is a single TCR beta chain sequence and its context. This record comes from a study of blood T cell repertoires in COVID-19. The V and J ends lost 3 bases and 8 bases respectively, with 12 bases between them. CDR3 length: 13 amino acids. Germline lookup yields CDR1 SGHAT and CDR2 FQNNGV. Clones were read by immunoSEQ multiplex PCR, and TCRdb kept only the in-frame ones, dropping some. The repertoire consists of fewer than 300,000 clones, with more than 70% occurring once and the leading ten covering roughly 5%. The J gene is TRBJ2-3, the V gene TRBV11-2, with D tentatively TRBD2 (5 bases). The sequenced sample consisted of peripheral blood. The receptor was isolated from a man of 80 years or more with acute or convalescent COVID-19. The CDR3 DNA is TGTGCCAGCAGCTTCCCCGCGGCGGGTACGCAGTATTTT. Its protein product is CASSFPAAGTQYF. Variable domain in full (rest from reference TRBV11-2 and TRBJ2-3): EAGVAQSPRYKIIEKRQSVAFWCNPISGHATLYWYQQILGQGPKLLIQFQNNGVVDDSQLPKDRFSAERLKGVDSTLKIQPAKLEDSAVYLCASSFPAAGTQYFGPGTRLTVL.